This T cell receptor (beta chain) was obtained from a study of siplizumab effects on memory and regulatory T cells. Study findings and constraints: Memory cells seemed less diverse than naive T cells, which also seemed major contributors to the alloresponse. Siplizumab significantly brought down the alloreactive sequences that trace back to unstimulated CD4+ memory cells.

TCRdb's table, derived via immunoSEQ multiplex PCR, lists solely in-frame clones and lacks some. In the table there are roughly 100,000 clones, roughly 90% of which are singletons. V gave up 8 bases and J gave up 3 bases; unmatched junction bases: 10. The CDR3 is made up of 15 amino acids. Germline lookup yields CDR1 LNHDA and CDR2 SQIVND (reference sequence). For this clone: Antigen: not known.

Sequenced material: CD4+ T cells sorted from blood. The clonotype originates from a human donor in good health. The chain links TRBV19 to TRBJ1-2, with 9 positions matching TRBD1. As DNA, the CDR3 is TGTGCCAGTCAAACGAGGTGGGACAGGGACTATGGCTACACCTTC. Translation: CASQTRWDRDYGYTF.